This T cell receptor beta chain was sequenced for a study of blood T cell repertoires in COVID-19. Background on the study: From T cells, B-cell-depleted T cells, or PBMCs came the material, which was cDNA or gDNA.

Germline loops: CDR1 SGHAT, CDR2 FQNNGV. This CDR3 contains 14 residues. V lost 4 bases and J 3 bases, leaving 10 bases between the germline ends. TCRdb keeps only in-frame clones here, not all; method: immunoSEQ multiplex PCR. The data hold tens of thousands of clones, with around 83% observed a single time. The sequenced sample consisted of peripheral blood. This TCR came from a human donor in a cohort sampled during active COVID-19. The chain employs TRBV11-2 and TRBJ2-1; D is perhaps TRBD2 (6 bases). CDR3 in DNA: TGTGCCAGCAGCTCCCGACTAGTCTACAATGAGCAGTTCTTC. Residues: CASSSRLVYNEQFF.